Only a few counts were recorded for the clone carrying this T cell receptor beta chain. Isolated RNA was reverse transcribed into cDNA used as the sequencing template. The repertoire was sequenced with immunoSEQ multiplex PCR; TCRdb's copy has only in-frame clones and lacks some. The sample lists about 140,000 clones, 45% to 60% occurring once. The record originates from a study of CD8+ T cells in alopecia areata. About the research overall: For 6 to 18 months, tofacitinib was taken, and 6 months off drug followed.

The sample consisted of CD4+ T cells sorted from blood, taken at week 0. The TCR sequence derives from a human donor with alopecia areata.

DNA for the CDR3: TGTGCCAGCAGTCCCACGACCCACGGAAGCGGGACCCAGTACTTC. It is translated as CASSPTTHGSGTQYF. The chain uses TRBV27 and TRBJ2-5, with a possible D match to TRBD2 (5 bases). V lost 5 bases and J lost 7, with 20 bases in between. CDR3 length: 15 amino acids. Looked up from germline, CDR1 is MNHEY and CDR2 is SMNVEV (reference sequence).